This TCR beta chain was recovered during a study of blood T cell repertoires in COVID-19. Study background: Samples of COVID-19 (acute and convalescent) were obtained from the United States, Italy and Spain. T cells, B-cell-depleted T cells, or PBMCs provided the cDNA or gDNA that served as material.

V gave up 3 bases and J gave up 4 bases; unmatched junction bases: 22. The germline V gene has CDR1 KGHSH and CDR2 LQKENI. CDR3 size: 20 residues. Authors' methods: Reference gene primer amplification in the assay estimated nucleated cell counts. The table came from immunoSEQ multiplex PCR; TCRdb's copy has only in-frame clones and leaves some out. V, J and clone size derive from that table, while D and trimming were established from the DNA sequence. In the table there are about 75,000 clones, approximately 87% of which are singletons. The gene calls are TRBV18 and TRBJ2-3; 7 bases are shared with TRBD2. This receptor was taken from a human donor in a cohort sampled during active COVID-19. The specimen was peripheral blood. CDR3 sequence: CASSPDPEGWAGVNADTQYF. The DNA of the CDR3 is TGTGCCAGCTCACCGGACCCTGAGGGGTGGGCGGGAGTCAACGCAGATACGCAGTATTTT. The full variable domain, with the rest looked up from reference TRBV18 and TRBJ2-3, is NAGVMQNPRHLVRRRGQEARLRCSPMKGHSHVYWYRQLPEEGLKFMVYLQKENIIDESGMPKERFSAEFPKEGPSILRIQQVVRGDSAAYFCASSPDPEGWAGVNADTQYFGPGTRLTVL.